This T cell receptor beta chain appears in the sequencing data of a study of PD-1 blockade in classical Hodgkin lymphoma. Study results and limitations: Repertoire differences lack defined causes, possibly disease activity or prior therapy. Diversity in CD4+ TCRs, unlike that measured in CD8+ TCRs, had risen significantly by C4D1.

Data came from immunoSEQ multiplex PCR; TCRdb stores just in-frame clones and leaves some out. Of approximately 50,000 clones in the sample, around 78% were seen once. Germline V gives CDR1 MNHEY, CDR2 SMNVEV (reference sequence). V was clipped by 5 bases and J by 7 bases, with 9 bases between them. The CDR3 has 11 residues. Each patient experienced a relapse that followed autologous stem cell transplantation, and brentuximab vedotin exposure varied. About this clone: No antigen is known for it.

The gene calls are TRBV27 and TRBJ2-7; D not resolved. This sequence originates from a human donor with classical Hodgkin lymphoma. Specimen: peripheral blood mononuclear cells (PBMCs), collected before the second cycle of nivolumab. The CDR3 DNA follows: TGTGCCAGCAGTACCGCTGGGGAGCAGTACTTC. It translates to CASSTAGEQYF.